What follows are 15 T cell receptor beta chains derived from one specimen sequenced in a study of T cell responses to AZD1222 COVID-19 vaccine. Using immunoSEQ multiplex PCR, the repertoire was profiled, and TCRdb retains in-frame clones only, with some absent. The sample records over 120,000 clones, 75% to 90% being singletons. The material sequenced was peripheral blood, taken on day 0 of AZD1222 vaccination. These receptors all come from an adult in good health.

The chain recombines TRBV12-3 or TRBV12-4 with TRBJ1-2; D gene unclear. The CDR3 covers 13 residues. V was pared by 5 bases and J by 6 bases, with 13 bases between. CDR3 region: CASSTPRVDGYTF. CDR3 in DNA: TGTGCCAGCAGTACTCCAAGGGTGGATGGCTACACCTTC.

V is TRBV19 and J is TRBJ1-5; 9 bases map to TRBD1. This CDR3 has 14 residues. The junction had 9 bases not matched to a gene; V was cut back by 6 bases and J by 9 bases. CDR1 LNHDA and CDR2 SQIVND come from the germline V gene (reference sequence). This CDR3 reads CASRPGTGFLPQHF. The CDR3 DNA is TGTGCCAGTAGGCCCGGGACAGGGTTTTTGCCCCAGCATTTT.

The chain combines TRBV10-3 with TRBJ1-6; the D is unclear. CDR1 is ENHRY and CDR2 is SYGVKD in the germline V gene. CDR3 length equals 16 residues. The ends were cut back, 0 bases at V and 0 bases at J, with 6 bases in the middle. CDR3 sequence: CAISESGSSYNSPLHF. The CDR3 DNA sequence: TGTGCCATCAGTGAGTCAGGGAGCTCCTATAATTCACCCCTCCACTTT.

CDR3 residues: CASSLTRGFSSQPQHF. Here the CDR3 DNA reads TGTGCCAGCAGCTTGACCAGGGGGTTTTCAAGTCAGCCCCAGCATTTT. This chain links TRBV5-8 with TRBJ1-5; 7 bases agree with TRBD1. With V trimmed by 1 base and J by 6 bases, 10 bases remained unmatched. The CDR3 contains 16 residues. CDR1 and CDR2 (germline): SGHTS, YDEGEE.

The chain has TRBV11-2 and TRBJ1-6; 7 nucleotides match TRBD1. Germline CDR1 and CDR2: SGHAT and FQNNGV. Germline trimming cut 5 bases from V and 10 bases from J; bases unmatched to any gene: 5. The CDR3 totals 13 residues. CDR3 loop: CASSRDRASPLHF. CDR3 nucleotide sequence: TGTGCCAGCAGCCGAGACAGGGCATCACCCCTCCACTTT.

The CDR3 sequence is CASSATMNTEAFF. Here the CDR3 DNA reads TGTGCCAGCAGCGCGACAATGAACACTGAAGCTTTCTTT. The chain carries TRBV7-6 and TRBJ1-1; the D is unclear. This CDR3 comprises 13 residues. Trimming stripped 5 bases from V and 0 bases from J, with 7 bases between. The germline V gene encodes CDR1 SGHVS and CDR2 FNYEAQ. Based on the CDR3 plus reference TRBV7-6 and TRBJ1-1, the full variable domain is GAGVSQSPRYKVTKRGQDVALRCDPISGHVSLYWYRQALGQGPEFLTYFNYEAQQDKSGLPNDRFSAERPEGSISTLTIQRTEQRDSAMYRCASSATMNTEAFFGQGTRLTVV.

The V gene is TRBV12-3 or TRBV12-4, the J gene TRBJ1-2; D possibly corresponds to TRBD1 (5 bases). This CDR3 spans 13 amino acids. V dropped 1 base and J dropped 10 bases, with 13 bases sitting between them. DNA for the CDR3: TGTGCCAGCAGTTTAGTCCCAGGGAGCGACTACACCTTC. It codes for CASSLVPGSDYTF.

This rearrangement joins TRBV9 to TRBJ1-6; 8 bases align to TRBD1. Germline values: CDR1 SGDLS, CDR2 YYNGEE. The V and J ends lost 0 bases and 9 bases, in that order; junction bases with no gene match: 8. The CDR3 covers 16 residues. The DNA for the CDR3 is TGTGCCAGCAGCGTAGACCCGACAGGGGAGGCTTCACCCCTCCACTTT. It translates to CASSVDPTGEASPLHF.

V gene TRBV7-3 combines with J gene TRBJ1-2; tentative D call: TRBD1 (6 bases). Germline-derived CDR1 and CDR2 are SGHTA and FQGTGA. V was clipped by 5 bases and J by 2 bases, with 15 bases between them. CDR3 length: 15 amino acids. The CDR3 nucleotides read TGTGCCAGCAGCCCAACAGGGAGCTTGAACTATGGCTACACCTTC. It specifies CASSPTGSLNYGYTF. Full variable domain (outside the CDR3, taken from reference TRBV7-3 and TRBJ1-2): GAGVSQTPSNKVTEKGKYVELRCDPISGHTALYWYRQSLGQGPEFLIYFQGTGAADDSGLPNDRFFAVRPEGSVSTLKIQRTERGDSAVYLCASSPTGSLNYGYTFGSGTRLTVV.

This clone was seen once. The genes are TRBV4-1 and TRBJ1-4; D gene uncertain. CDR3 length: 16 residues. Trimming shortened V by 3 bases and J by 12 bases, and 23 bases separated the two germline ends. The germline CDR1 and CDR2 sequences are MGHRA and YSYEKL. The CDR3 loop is CASSQRILALEVQLFF. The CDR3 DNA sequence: TGCGCCAGCAGCCAGCGGATACTCGCGCTGGAAGTACAACTGTTTTTT.

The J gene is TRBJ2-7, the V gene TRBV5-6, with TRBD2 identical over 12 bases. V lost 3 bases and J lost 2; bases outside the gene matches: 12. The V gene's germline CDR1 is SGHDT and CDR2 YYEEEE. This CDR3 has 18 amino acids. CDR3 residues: CASSSPPTSGGRTYEQYF. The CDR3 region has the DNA TGTGCCAGCAGCTCCCCACCCACTAGCGGGGGGCGAACCTACGAGCAGTACTTC. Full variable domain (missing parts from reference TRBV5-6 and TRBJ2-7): DAGVTQSPTHLIKTRGQQVTLRCSPKSGHDTVSWYQQALGQGPQFIFQYYEEEERQRGNFPDRFSGHQFPNYSSELNVNALLLGDSALYLCASSSPPTSGGRTYEQYFGPGTRLTVT.

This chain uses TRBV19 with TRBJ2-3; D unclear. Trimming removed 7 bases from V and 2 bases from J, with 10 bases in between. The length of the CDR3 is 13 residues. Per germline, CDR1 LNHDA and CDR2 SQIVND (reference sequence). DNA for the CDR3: TGTGCCAGTACCCTGACCTCCACAGATACGCAGTATTTT. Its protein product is CASTLTSTDTQYF.

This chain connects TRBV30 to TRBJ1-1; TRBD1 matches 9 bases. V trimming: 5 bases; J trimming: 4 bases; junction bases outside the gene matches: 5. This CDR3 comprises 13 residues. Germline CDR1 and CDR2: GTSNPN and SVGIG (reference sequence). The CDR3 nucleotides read TGTGCCTGGGGACAGGGGCCGGGCACTGAAGCTTTCTTT. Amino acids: CAWGQGPGTEAFF.

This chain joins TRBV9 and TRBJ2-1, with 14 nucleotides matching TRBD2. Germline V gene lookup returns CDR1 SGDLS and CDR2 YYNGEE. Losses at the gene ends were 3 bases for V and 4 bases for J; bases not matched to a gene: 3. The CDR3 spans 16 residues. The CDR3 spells CASSDRTSGGYNEQFF. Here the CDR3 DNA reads TGTGCCAGCAGCGACCGGACTAGCGGGGGGTACAATGAGCAGTTCTTC.

The CDR3, as DNA: TGTGCCAGCAGCCCCTCCTGGACAGGGGCCTACGAGCAGTACTTC. Encoded protein: CASSPSWTGAYEQYF. The chain combines TRBV9 with TRBJ2-7; 9 bases are shared with TRBD1. CDR1 and CDR2 (germline): SGDLS, YYNGEE. J lost 2 bases, V lost 4 bases, and 7 bases had no gene match. This CDR3 has 15 amino acids.